The source of this T cell receptor beta chain is a study of blood T cell repertoires in COVID-19. As processed by the authors: It was from reference gene primer amplification that nucleated cell counts were estimated. Sequencing used immunoSEQ multiplex PCR; TCRdb keeps in-frame clones, though not all of them. The V and J calls and clone size are taken from that table; D and trimming were inferred from the DNA. This table has about 220,000 clones, over 75% appearing once. CDR3 size: 14 residues. V was clipped by 3 bases and J by 4 bases; unmatched bases: 5. Germline V gene data show CDR1 as MNHEY and CDR2 as SMNVEV (reference sequence). Study members were between about 18 and 100 years old and lived in 24 US regions. Clinical history reported by participants formed the basis on which cohorts were assigned.

The rearrangement joins TRBV27 to TRBJ1-1, with 7 positions matching TRBD1. The sequencing input was PBMCs or T cells enriched from blood (not recorded which). This clonotype originated in a woman aged 18 to 35 in a cohort exposed to, infected with or recovered from COVID-19 (not recorded which). Written as DNA, the CDR3 is TGTGCCAGCAGTTTCTGGGACAGTTCCACTGAAGCTTTCTTT. This translates into CASSFWDSSTEAFF.